Listed below are T cell receptor beta chains from one sample, sequenced in a study of shared clonotypes between healthy human individuals. Some clones are missing from TCRdb's copy, which holds only in-frame ones; the method was immunoSEQ multiplex PCR. The top ten clones hold 10% to 15% of a sample with more than 450,000 clones, around 74% of them seen once. Sequencing was carried out using PBMCs. All receptors derive from a woman aged 40 to 50 in good health. Some clones in this sample may be carry-over from other donors' samples. CDR3s include the opening cysteine and the closing phenylalanine or tryptophan. A D gene is named only where the DNA matches it firmly. Clone size, where shown, is once, few, many, or a class for clones that have expanded.

j_gene: TRBJ1-2
d_gene: .
v_gene: TRBV28
abundance: .
CDR3aa: CAIGTHRDYGYTF
CDR3nt: TGTGCCATCGGGACCCACCGCGACTATGGCTACACCTTC

j_gene: TRBJ2-5
d_gene: .
v_gene: TRBV5-1
abundance: .
CDR3aa: CASSVLSNQETQYF
CDR3nt: TGCGCCAGCAGCGTCCTAAGTAATCAAGAGACCCAGTACTTC

j_gene: TRBJ1-6
d_gene: TRBD1
v_gene: TRBV6-1
abundance: .
CDR3aa: CASSETFSGGNSPLHF
CDR3nt: TGTGCCAGCAGTGAAACCTTCTCAGGGGGCAATTCACCCCTCCACTTT

j_gene: TRBJ2-5
d_gene: TRBD1
v_gene: TRBV6-1
abundance: .
CDR3aa: CASSEAQGVKETQYF
CDR3nt: TGTGCCAGCAGTGAAGCCCAGGGGGTTAAAGAGACCCAGTACTTC

j_gene: TRBJ2-7
d_gene: .
v_gene: TRBV9
abundance: once
CDR3aa: CASSGSSYEQYF
CDR3nt: TGTGCCAGCTCAGGGAGCTCCTACGAGCAGTACTTC

j_gene: TRBJ2-1
d_gene: TRBD2
v_gene: TRBV10-3
abundance: .
CDR3aa: CAISSGTSGYNEQFF
CDR3nt: TGTGCCATCAGCTCCGGGACTAGCGGATACAATGAGCAGTTCTTC

j_gene: TRBJ2-1
d_gene: .
v_gene: TRBV30
abundance: .
CDR3aa: CAWSVRLVRNEQFF
CDR3nt: TGTGCCTGGAGTGTACGACTAGTCCGGAATGAGCAGTTCTTC

j_gene: TRBJ2-5
d_gene: .
v_gene: TRBV11-1
abundance: .
CDR3aa: CASRSWPSAAEETQYF
CDR3nt: TGTGCCAGCAGATCTTGGCCTAGCGCTGCTGAGGAGACCCAGTACTTC

j_gene: TRBJ2-2
d_gene: .
v_gene: TRBV5-4
abundance: .
CDR3aa: CASSPLGTNTGELFF
CDR3nt: TGTGCCAGCAGCCCTTTGGGAACGAACACCGGGGAGCTGTTTTTT

j_gene: TRBJ1-5
d_gene: TRBD1
v_gene: TRBV10-3
abundance: few
CDR3aa: CAISLDRNQPQHF
CDR3nt: TGTGCCATCAGTTTGGACAGGAATCAGCCCCAGCATTTT

j_gene: TRBJ2-1
d_gene: TRBD2
v_gene: TRBV7-9
abundance: .
CDR3aa: CASSSPGTSGRYNEQFF
CDR3nt: TGTGCCAGCAGCTCCCCGGGGACTAGCGGGAGGTACAATGAGCAGTTCTTC

j_gene: TRBJ2-7
d_gene: .
v_gene: TRBV10-3
abundance: .
CDR3aa: CAISEPRRGDEQYF
CDR3nt: TGTGCCATCAGTGAGCCGCGCAGGGGGGACGAGCAGTACTTC

j_gene: TRBJ2-5
d_gene: .
v_gene: TRBV9
abundance: .
CDR3aa: CASRRFGGREETQYF
CDR3nt: TGTGCCAGCCGCCGATTTGGGGGCAGGGAAGAGACCCAGTACTTC

j_gene: TRBJ1-2
d_gene: .
v_gene: TRBV27
abundance: .
CDR3aa: CASSLHRDNYGYTF
CDR3nt: TGTGCCAGCAGTTTACACAGGGATAACTATGGCTACACCTTC

j_gene: TRBJ2-7
d_gene: .
v_gene: TRBV7-3
abundance: .
CDR3aa: CASSLNAGAYEQYF
CDR3nt: TGTGCCAGCAGCTTAAACGCAGGGGCCTACGAGCAGTACTTC

j_gene: TRBJ2-7
d_gene: .
v_gene: TRBV5-1
abundance: once
CDR3aa: CASSTQGLSSYEQYF
CDR3nt: TGCGCCAGCAGCACCCAGGGGCTTAGCTCCTACGAGCAGTACTTC